Presented here are 8 T cell receptor beta chains from one specimen sequenced in a study of blood T cells in healthy people across ages. For the second PCR, which ran for about 7 to 11 cycles, a sample-barcoded 5' primer and a J-beta primer mix were used. TCRdb recomputed calls from the 5' RACE reads with MiXCR, one row per CDR3 protein. The table has 1 million or so distinct CDR3 sequences, 40% to 55% seen once. The sequenced material came from blood. These TCRs come from an older woman in good health.

This clonotype was picked up many times. This chain links TRBV12-3 or TRBV12-4 with TRBJ1-6; TRBD1 agrees at 10 bases. The CDR3 is 15 residues long. V shed 1 base, J shed 6 bases, and the junction held 0 bases outside the gene matches. As DNA, the CDR3 is TGTGCCAGCAGTTTAGGACAGGGGGCTAATTCACCCCTCCACTTT. Translating gives CASSLGQGANSPLHF.

The chain couples TRBV7-2 to TRBJ2-7; perhaps TRBD2 as D (6 bases). Germline V gene lookup returns CDR1 SGHTA and CDR2 FQGNSA. This CDR3 spans 14 amino acids. Between the trimmed V and J ends, which lost 6 bases and 0 bases, there was a span of 12 bases. DNA of the CDR3: TGTGCCAGCAGGGACGCGGGACTCTCCTACGAGCAGTACTTC. Amino acids: CASRDAGLSYEQYF.

About this clonotype: With a much larger clone just one base away, this may be a read error. This chain joins TRBV29-1 and TRBJ2-1, with 14 positions matching TRBD2. Germline-derived CDR1 and CDR2 are SQVTM and ANQGSEA. The CDR3 sequence is 13 residues long. The CDR3 DNA follows: TGCAGCGGGGGACTAGCGGGAGCTAATGAGCGGTTCTTC. Encoded protein: CSGGLAGANERFF.

The V and J genes are TRBV5-5 and TRBJ2-1; 7 bases fit TRBD2. Trimming cost V 1 base and J 8 bases; bases outside gene matches: 6. This CDR3 comprises 14 residues. Germline-derived CDR1 and CDR2 are SGHKS and YYEKEE (reference sequence). CDR3 sequence reads: CASSLRGGLHEQFF. Written as DNA, the CDR3 is TGTGCCAGCAGCTTGCGGGGAGGGCTGCATGAGCAGTTCTTC.

The genes are TRBV20-1 and TRBJ1-1; D remains ambiguous. The germline V gene encodes CDR1 DFQATT and CDR2 SNEGSKA (reference sequence). V gave up 6 bases and J gave up 1 base, with 12 bases separating them. The CDR3 is 13 residues long. Written as DNA, the CDR3 is TGCAGTGCCCCCCTAGCGGCGAACACTGAAGCTTTCTTT. Translated: CSAPLAANTEAFF.

In this sample, this clonotype turned up a few times. The chain's CDR3 is CATEQPRADTQYF. The CDR3 DNA is TGTGCCACCGAACAACCCCGAGCAGATACGCAGTATTTT. V is TRBV10-3 and J is TRBJ2-3; D remains unclear. Germline lookup yields CDR1 ENHRY and CDR2 SYGVKD. This CDR3 has 13 residues. Trimming shortened V by 10 bases and J by 4 bases, and 15 bases separated the two germline ends.

The chain recombines TRBV29-1 with TRBJ2-1; possibly TRBD2 for D (5 bases). V lost 3 bases and J lost 7, with 22 bases in between. This CDR3 has 16 residues. Germline V lookup: CDR1 SQVTM, CDR2 ANQGSEA. CDR3 nucleotides: TGCAGCGTTGACCCATCGACGGGGATGGTGGGGAATGAGCAGTTCTTC. It translates to CSVDPSTGMVGNEQFF.

The rearrangement uses TRBV12-3 or TRBV12-4 and TRBJ2-1, with 7 nucleotides matching TRBD2. The CDR3 sequence is 15 residues long. J gave up 7 bases and V 6 bases, and 12 bases lay outside the gene matches. DNA of the CDR3: TGTGCCAGCAGGATCCTAGCGGCGTGGGGGAATGAGCAGTTCTTC. Amino acids: CASRILAAWGNEQFF.